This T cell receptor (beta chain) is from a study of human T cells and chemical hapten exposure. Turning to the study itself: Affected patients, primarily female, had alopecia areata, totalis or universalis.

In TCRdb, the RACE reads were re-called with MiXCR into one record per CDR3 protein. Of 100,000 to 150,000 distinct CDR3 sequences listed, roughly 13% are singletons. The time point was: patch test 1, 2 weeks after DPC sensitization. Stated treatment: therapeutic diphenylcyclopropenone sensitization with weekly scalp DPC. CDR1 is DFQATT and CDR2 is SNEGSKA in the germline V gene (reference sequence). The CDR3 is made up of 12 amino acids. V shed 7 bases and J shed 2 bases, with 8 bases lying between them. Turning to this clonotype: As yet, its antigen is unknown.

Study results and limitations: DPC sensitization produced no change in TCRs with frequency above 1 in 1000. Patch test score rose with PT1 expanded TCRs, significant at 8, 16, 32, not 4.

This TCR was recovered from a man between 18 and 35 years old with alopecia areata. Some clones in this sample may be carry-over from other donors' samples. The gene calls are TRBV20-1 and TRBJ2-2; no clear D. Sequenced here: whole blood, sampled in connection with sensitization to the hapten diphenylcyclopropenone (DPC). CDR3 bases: TGCAGTGGTGAGGAAAACACCGGGGAGCTGTTTTTT. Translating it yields CSGEENTGELFF.